The 3 T cell receptor beta chains given below trace back to one sample, sequenced in a study of tissue T cells after allogeneic stem cell transplantation. The time point here: mouse harvest day 7 after allogeneic transplant. Each mouse received 10^7 T-cell-depleted marrow cells plus 10^6 splenic CD5+ T cells by tail vein. Repertoires were generated with immunoSEQ multiplex PCR, while TCRdb's copy carries only in-frame clones and drops some. The sample holds almost 8,500 clones, around 40% seen once. Sequencing was carried out using skin. The receptors were gathered from a female BALB/c mouse given C57BL/6 T cells with graft-versus-host disease after an allogeneic hematopoietic cell transplant.

About this clone itself: The genes and germline here are from mouse. The read terminates 1 residue before the CDR3 end, so the remaining end is supplied by the germline J gene. The V call is TRBV16, the J call TRBJ2-7, with 9 bases aligning to TRBD2. The J segment lost 4 bases and the V segment lost 6 bases, leaving 4 bases of the junction unmatched. Germline lookup yields CDR1 SGHSA and CDR2 FRNQAP. This CDR3 is 13 amino acids long. Partial CDR3 DNA: TGTGCAAGCAGTCGGACTGGGGCGTATGAACAGTAC. Its protein is CASSRTGAYEQY. The full CDR3 reads CASSRTGAYEQYF.

Concerning this clone: Mouse names are used for the genes. The read terminates 1 residue ahead of where the CDR3 ends, so the germline J gene completes it. The chain is built from TRBV23 and TRBJ2-5; the D call in the table, TRBD2, was not verified against the DNA. The CDR3 is 15 residues long. The V gene's germline CDR1 is KGHTA and CDR2 FQNQQP. Partial CDR3 DNA: TGCTCCAGCAGTCTCCGACTGGGGGGGCAAGACACCCAGTAC. Translating gives CSSSLRLGGQDTQY. The full CDR3 protein is CSSSLRLGGQDTQYF.

This clone was seen more than once but under ten times. Genes and germline are mouse. The read terminates 1 residue before the CDR3 end, so the remaining end is supplied by the germline J gene. The rearrangement links TRBV26 to TRBJ1-2; unclear D gene. CDR3 length equals 12 residues. The germline gives CDR1 KGHPV, CDR2 FQNQEV (reference sequence). Trimming took off 5 bases at V and 0 bases at J, with 4 bases between the two ends. CDR3 sequence: CASSFPNSDYTF. Partial CDR3 DNA: TGTGCCAGCAGTTTTCCAAACTCCGACTACACC.